This record concerns one T cell receptor beta chain sequence. This clone was seen a single time. What this receptor recognizes is not known. Base qualities are missing; no much larger clone stands one base away. This record belongs to a study of shared T cell receptors in the human thymus (TCRdb year 2021). Study-level background: The study examined how the human thymus generates shared, self-reactive T-cell receptor alpha chains.

Receptor libraries were prepared by the immunoSEQ multiplex PCR assay. TCRdb re-hosts the immuneACCESS table, in-frame sequences only. Its copies lack some clones; in the studies checked, an unresolved V gene accounts for under half of them, and the cause for the rest is not known. A total of 600,000 or so clones appear in this sample, around 87% of them only once. The leading ten clones occupy more than 0.009% of the sample. Separately, the same data were catalogued under a study of human thymus T cells. As noted in the second study: In Finland, the donors were immunologically healthy infants who were having open corrective cardiac surgery for congenital heart defects. Thymus tissue was obtained as surgical resects removed during corrective cardiac surgery. Usage of V and J gene segments appeared to be biased in both the thymic and the peripheral blood repertoires. The related research reported highly overlapping thymic TCR repertoires among unrelated individuals. TCR alpha and beta repertoires from about 8 infant thymus samples and four related peripheral blood samples were characterized in the study. The infant donors were 7 to 244 days old, and the cohort included six males and two females. Thymocytes were released mechanically from tissue and stored at -70 °C as pellets of roughly 9.5-31 million cells. A QIAsymphony instrument was used to extract genomic DNA from frozen cell pellets. TCRB and TCRAD loci were amplified from a standardized quantity of quality-controlled genomic DNA using the immunoSEQ multiplex PCR assay. The V(D)J region was spanned by amplicons of a length sufficient to cover the CDR3 and to identify V and J genes. Through the commercial immunoSEQ service, the amplicons were sequenced on an Illumina platform. Primer bias and sequencing errors were corrected as previously described, and TCRAD and TCRB were defined on the basis of the IMGT database. Analysis of the repertoires was done with immunoSEQ Analyzer 3.0 and VDJTools and included basic statistics, V/J segment usage, diversity estimates, rarefaction and pairwise overlap. Chao1, ChaoE, Efron-Thisted, Shannon and inverse Simpson indices were used to estimate diversity, which was also estimated on datasets down-sampled to the smallest sample. For repertoire overlap, CDR3 nucleotide sequence, V gene and J gene had to match strictly, and clustering was done by Jaccard-based multidimensional scaling. On average, roughly 740,000 unique TCRB clonotypes were obtained from thymus samples, compared with around 78,000 from blood samples.

What was sequenced was thymocytes. The clonotype originates from a boy less than two years old with a congenital heart defect. Donor details come from another sample of the same person, matched by shared clones.

The CDR3: CASSFRTRNQPQHF. The bases read TGTGCCAGTAGTTTCCGGACTAGGAATCAGCCCCAGCATTTT. This receptor chain uses TRBV19 and TRBJ1-5; no D segment can be confidently identified. At the junction V is shortened by 5 bases and J by 4 bases, with 12 bases in between. The CDR3 runs 14 residues from the cysteine to the phenylalanine. The only DNA kept is the CDR3, 42 bases in frame from the first base. Sequences LNHDA (CDR1) and SQIVND (CDR2) are obtained from the germline V gene (reference sequence).